This is a list of T cell receptor beta chains from one sample in a study of blood T cell repertoires in COVID-19. Data came from immunoSEQ multiplex PCR; TCRdb stores just in-frame clones and leaves some out. The table shows roughly 250,000 clones, with approximately 86% occurring only once. Sequencing was done on a sample of PBMCs or T cells enriched from blood (not recorded which). All receptors come from a woman between 40 and 50 years old with acute COVID-19. CDR3s include the opening cysteine and the closing phenylalanine or tryptophan. A D gene is named only where the DNA matches it firmly.

D	V	J	CDR3	DNA
NA	TRBV5-1	TRBJ1-1	CASSPGLSNTEAFF	TGCGCCAGCAGCCCGGGACTTTCGAACACTGAAGCTTTCTTT
NA	TRBV7-2	TRBJ2-1	CASSLALRRGNEQFF	TGTGCCAGCAGCTTGGCTCTCCGAAGGGGCAATGAGCAGTTCTTC
NA	TRBV5-4	TRBJ2-1	CASSLAGGHYNEQFF	TGTGCCAGCAGCTTGGCGGGGGGACACTACAATGAGCAGTTCTTC
NA	TRBV5-4	TRBJ2-3	CASSLGGSASTDTQYF	TGTGCCAGCAGCTTGGGAGGGTCCGCCAGCACAGATACGCAGTATTTT
NA	TRBV6-5	TRBJ1-5	CASSYSRQNNQPQHF	TGTGCCAGCAGTTACTCGAGACAGAACAATCAGCCCCAGCATTTT
NA	TRBV15	TRBJ1-2	CATSAKTGPVRSGYTF	TGTGCCACCAGCGCTAAGACAGGACCCGTGAGGAGTGGCTACACCTTC
NA	TRBV30	TRBJ1-1	CAWTSGNTEAFF	TGTGCCTGGACCTCAGGGAACACTGAAGCTTTCTTT
NA	TRBV9	TRBJ2-1	CASSVVLDNEQFF	TGTGCCAGCAGCGTAGTACTGGACAATGAGCAGTTCTTC
NA	TRBV19	TRBJ2-7	CASSPAGNEQYF	TGTGCCAGTAGCCCCGCGGGGAACGAGCAGTACTTC
TRBD1	TRBV27	TRBJ1-1	CASSLWGTGFTEAFF	TGTGCCAGCAGTTTATGGGGGACAGGGTTTACTGAAGCTTTCTTT